The 20 T cell receptor beta chains in this list originate from one sample, sequenced in a study of early T cells in non-severe SARS-CoV-2 infection. TCRdb reprocessed the 5' RACE reads via MiXCR and lists one record per CDR3 protein. The table shows about 27,000 distinct CDR3 sequences, with 4.5% to 6% occurring only once. The material sequenced was whole blood. The receptors come from an adult who was a healthcare worker with PCR-confirmed SARS-CoV-2 infection or an uninfected control (not recorded which).

This clonotype was found many times. V usage is TRBV20-1 and J usage is TRBJ2-7; D gene uncertain. The CDR3 covers 15 residues. V lost 3 bases to trimming and J lost 2 bases, with 17 bases between them. CDR1 is DFQATT, CDR2 SNEGSKA, per germline (reference sequence). In nucleotides, the CDR3 is TGCAGTGCTAGGGACCTTCGACGAGGACCCTACGAGCAGTACTTC. Amino acid sequence: CSARDLRRGPYEQYF.

This clonotype was picked up many times. The CDR3 nucleotides read TGTGCCAGCAGGGGCGGCACTGAAGCTTTCTTT. Its protein product is CASRGGTEAFF. The genes are TRBV6-5 and TRBJ1-1; no definite D call. Deletions cut 6 bases from V and 4 bases from J, with 6 bases between. Germline CDR1 reads MNHEY; CDR2 reads SVGAGI. There are 11 residues in the CDR3.

V is TRBV11-2 and J is TRBJ2-1; D possibly corresponds to TRBD2 (5 bases). Looked up from germline, CDR1 is SGHAT and CDR2 is FQNNGV. The CDR3 is 14 amino acids. V was clipped by 3 bases and J by 3 bases, with 9 bases between them. The CDR3 DNA reads TGTGCCAGCAGCTTCCGGAGGATCTACAATGAGCAGTTCTTC. Its protein product is CASSFRRIYNEQFF.

V and J are TRBV7-9 and TRBJ1-2; D perhaps matches TRBD1 (5 bases). Germline lookup yields CDR1 SEHNR and CDR2 FQNEAQ (reference sequence). This CDR3 contains 17 residues. Trimming pared 4 bases from V and 7 bases from J, leaving 25 bases between. The CDR3 DNA reads TGTGCCAGCAGCTCTAATGGGGCCAGAACAAGCCTTTTTGGCTACACCTTC. Its protein is CASSSNGARTSLFGYTF.

This clonotype showed up many times. V is TRBV2 and J is TRBJ2-3; D gene uncertain. Germline CDR1 and CDR2: SNHLY and FYNNEI. This CDR3 region has 14 residues. V shed 1 base and J shed 2 bases, with 7 bases lying between them. As DNA, the CDR3 is TGTGCCAGCAGTGAAGGACAACTCACAGATACGCAGTATTTT. It codes for CASSEGQLTDTQYF.

This clonotype has a count of ten or more. This chain uses TRBV12-3 or TRBV12-4 with TRBJ2-2; the D gene is possibly TRBD1 (6 bases). The CDR3 extends over 14 amino acids. The V gene lost 8 bases and the J gene lost 1 base, with 11 bases spanning the gap. The chain's CDR3 is CASGSRGNTGELFF. The CDR3 region has the DNA TGTGCCAGCGGAAGCAGGGGGAACACCGGGGAGCTGTTTTTT.

Judged by abundance, this clonotype is medium-sized. This chain's CDR3 is CSARQGGNTEAFF. CDR3 in DNA: TGCAGTGCTAGACAAGGGGGGAACACTGAAGCTTTCTTT. V gene TRBV20-1 combines with J gene TRBJ1-1, with D perhaps TRBD1 (6 bases). The CDR3 loop spans 13 amino acids. Germline V gene lookup returns CDR1 DFQATT and CDR2 SNEGSKA (reference sequence). V was clipped by 2 bases and J by 1 base, with 8 bases between them.

This clonotype has a count of ten or more. The chain uses TRBV11-3 and TRBJ2-3; D gene unclear. This CDR3 is built from 13 residues. In germline, CDR1 is SGHNT, CDR2 YENEEA. Trimming cost V 5 bases and J 6 bases, with 12 bases left between them. CDR3 in DNA: TGTGCCAGCAGCGTAGGACGGTCGGATACGCAGTATTTT. Translating gives CASSVGRSDTQYF.

This clonotype was detected many times. V is TRBV19 and J is TRBJ1-1, with a possible D match to TRBD1 (5 bases). CDR1 and CDR2 (germline): LNHDA, SQIVND (reference sequence). This CDR3 contains 13 residues. V shed 3 bases and J shed 6 bases, with 11 bases lying between them. The CDR3 sequence is CASSMGPTAEAFF. The CDR3 DNA is TGTGCCAGTAGTATGGGGCCTACCGCTGAAGCTTTCTTT.

V usage is TRBV11-2 and J usage is TRBJ2-7, with 10 bases that match TRBD2. V trimming: 1 base; J trimming: 4 bases; junction bases outside the gene matches: 7. The CDR3 is 16 amino acids. From germline, CDR1 is SGHAT and CDR2 FQNNGV. CDR3 in DNA: TGTGCCAGCAGCTTAGGTCCTAGCGGGAGTGTTTACGAGCAGTACTTC. Its translation is CASSLGPSGSVYEQYF. The full variable domain, in which reference TRBV11-2 and TRBJ2-7 provide the parts outside the CDR3, is EAGVAQSPRYKIIEKRQSVAFWCNPISGHATLYWYQQILGQGPKLLIQFQNNGVVDDSQLPKDRFSAERLKGVDSTLKIQPAKLEDSAVYLCASSLGPSGSVYEQYFGPGTRLTVT.

This clonotype was observed at least ten times. The chain combines TRBV6-6 with TRBJ1-6; D perhaps matches TRBD1 (5 bases). V was pared by 2 bases and J by 9 bases, with 14 bases between. Germline CDR1 reads MNHNY; CDR2 reads SVGAGI (reference sequence). This CDR3 has 15 residues. CDR3 region: CASSYEGQGASPLHF. As DNA, the CDR3 is TGTGCCAGCAGTTACGAAGGGCAGGGCGCTTCACCCCTCCACTTT.

This clonotype has more than one count but fewer than ten. The rearrangement links TRBV20-1 to TRBJ1-6, with 9 bases lining up with TRBD1. Per germline, CDR1 DFQATT and CDR2 SNEGSKA (reference sequence). J lost 8 bases, V lost 1 base, and 9 bases had no gene match. The CDR3 runs 16 residues. DNA for the CDR3: TGCAGTGCTAGAGGGAGCACCGGGACAGGGTATTCACCCCTCCACTTT. As protein: CSARGSTGTGYSPLHF.

This clonotype was found a few times. This sequence joins TRBV10-3 and TRBJ2-3; 7 bases align to TRBD2. CDR1 is ENHRY and CDR2 is SYGVKD in the germline V gene. V lost 6 bases, J lost 6 bases, and 0 bases stayed unmatched. The CDR3 spans 11 residues. The CDR3, as DNA: TGTGCCATCAGCGGGGGGGATACGCAGTATTTT. This codes for CAISGGDTQYF.

The chain joins TRBV3-1 to TRBJ2-1; D not certain. V dropped 4 bases and J dropped 5 bases, with 6 bases sitting between them. The germline V gene encodes CDR1 LGHDT and CDR2 YNNKEL (reference sequence). This CDR3 has 12 residues. The CDR3 DNA reads as TGTGCCAGCAGCCCGGCTAACAATGAGCAGTTCTTC. Amino acid sequence: CASSPANNEQFF.

The rearrangement joins TRBV29-1 to TRBJ1-1; D ambiguous. Trimming stripped 0 bases from V and 4 bases from J, with 9 bases between. CDR1 and CDR2 (germline): SQVTM, ANQGSEA. The CDR3 is 13 residues long. The DNA for the CDR3 is TGCAGCGTTGAAGATGGGATCGGCACTGAAGCTTTCTTT. Protein product: CSVEDGIGTEAFF.

The rearrangement uses TRBV11-2 and TRBJ1-3; 8 bases align to TRBD1. V shed 5 bases, J shed 0 bases, and the junction held 3 bases outside the gene matches. Per the germline V gene, CDR1 is SGHAT and CDR2 is FQNNGV. This CDR3 region has 15 residues. Here the CDR3 DNA reads TGTGCCAGCAGCCCGACAGGGGTCTCTGGAAACACCATATATTTT. This codes for CASSPTGVSGNTIYF.

This clonotype was observed at least ten times. The V gene is TRBV5-6, the J gene TRBJ2-5; no firm D call. V dropped 1 base and J dropped 2 bases, with 18 bases sitting between them. The CDR3 sequence is 17 residues long. The germline CDR1 and CDR2 sequences are SGHDT and YYEEEE. The chain's CDR3 is CASSLPPDPRAQETQYF. As DNA, the CDR3 is TGTGCCAGCAGCTTGCCTCCCGACCCTAGGGCACAAGAGACCCAGTACTTC. The full variable domain, with the rest looked up from reference TRBV5-6 and TRBJ2-5, is DAGVTQSPTHLIKTRGQQVTLRCSPKSGHDTVSWYQQALGQGPQFIFQYYEEEERQRGNFPDRFSGHQFPNYSSELNVNALLLGDSALYLCASSLPPDPRAQETQYFGPGTRLLVL.

This clonotype was recorded at least ten times. The chain couples TRBV10-3 to TRBJ1-1; D is uncertain. The V end was cut by 0 bases, the J end by 1 base, with 6 bases between. CDR1 and CDR2 (germline): ENHRY, SYGVKD. The CDR3 consists of 14 residues. CDR3 amino acids: CAISESRKNTEAFF. The CDR3 DNA reads as TGTGCCATCAGTGAGTCTAGAAAGAACACTGAAGCTTTCTTT.

This clonotype was counted ten times or more. The chain is built from TRBV20-1 and TRBJ1-5, with no clear D. The V gene lost 2 bases and the J gene lost 0 bases, with 8 bases spanning the gap. The CDR3 is 14 residues long. Looked up from germline, CDR1 is DFQATT and CDR2 is SNEGSKA (reference sequence). CDR3 sequence reads: CSARFSGSNQPQHF. CDR3 nucleotides: TGCAGTGCTAGATTCAGCGGTAGCAATCAGCCCCAGCATTTT.

In this sample, this clonotype turned up a few times. The CDR3 nucleotides are TGTGCCAGCAGCCAGCTCGGACAAAGCACCGGGGAGCTGTTTTTT. Residues: CASSQLGQSTGELFF. This rearrangement joins TRBV7-9 to TRBJ2-2; possibly TRBD1 for D (5 bases). Germline V gene sequence: CDR1 SEHNR, CDR2 FQNEAQ (reference sequence). The V end was cut by 5 bases, the J end by 4 bases, with 14 bases between. This CDR3 is built from 15 residues.